The rows below give T cell receptor beta chains drawn from one sample of a study of blood T cells in healthy people across ages. TCRdb itself ran the 5' RACE reads through MiXCR, one entry per CDR3 protein. The sample yields about 830,000 distinct CDR3 sequences, around 62% seen once. The sequenced material came from blood. The receptors were sampled from a man aged 25 to 40 in good health. CDR3s include the opening cysteine and the closing phenylalanine or tryptophan. The D gene is left open where the match is weak. Size tells how often a clone was seen (once, few, many) or the class of an expanded clone, and some rows leave it out.

V: TRBV5-1
size: NA
length: 15
D: NA
J: TRBJ2-1
DNA: TGCGCCAGCAGCTTGGCGGCAGGGGTCCACAATGAGCAGTTCTTC
CDR3: CASSLAAGVHNEQFF

V: TRBV10-3
size: NA
length: 12
D: NA
J: TRBJ1-1
DNA: TGTGCCACCGGGACATTATTAGTTGAAGCTTTCTTT
CDR3: CATGTLLVEAFF

V: TRBV10-3
size: NA
length: 13
D: NA
J: TRBJ1-1
DNA: TGTGCCGTCAGTGACAGCAGGAACACTGAAGCTTTCTTT
CDR3: CAVSDSRNTEAFF

V: TRBV6-6
size: few
length: 15
D: TRBD2
J: TRBJ2-5
DNA: TGTGCCAGCAGTTACATGGGTGGGGGGGGTGAGACCCAGTACTTC
CDR3: CASSYMGGGGETQYF

V: TRBV28
size: NA
length: 14
D: NA
J: TRBJ1-5
DNA: TGTGCCAGCAGTCCTGACGGAATTTATCAGCCCCAGCATTTT
CDR3: CASSPDGIYQPQHF

V: TRBV12-3/TRBV12-4
size: NA
length: 12
D: NA
J: TRBJ2-2
DNA: TGTGCCAGCAGTTGGCCCACCGGGGAGCTGTTTTTT
CDR3: CASSWPTGELFF

V: TRBV4-3
size: NA
length: 15
D: NA
J: TRBJ2-1
DNA: TGCGCCAGCAGCCAAGACCCGGGCTACAGTCAGGAGCAGTTCTTC
CDR3: CASSQDPGYSQEQFF

V: TRBV5-1
size: NA
length: 15
D: NA
J: TRBJ2-3
DNA: TGCGCCAGCAGCGGCGGTCGAGCTAGCACAGATACGCAGTATTTT
CDR3: CASSGGRASTDTQYF

V: TRBV28
size: NA
length: 16
D: TRBD2
J: TRBJ2-3
DNA: TGTGCCAGCAGTGGCCAAAGCGGGGGGGCTACAGATACGCAGTATTTT
CDR3: CASSGQSGGATDTQYF

V: TRBV28
size: NA
length: 15
D: TRBD2
J: TRBJ2-7
DNA: TGTGCCAGCAGTTTGAGTAGCGGGGCTTTCTACGAGCAGTACTTC
CDR3: CASSLSSGAFYEQYF

V: TRBV7-2
size: NA
length: 15
D: NA
J: TRBJ2-2
DNA: TGTGCCAGCAGCCCCGCATGGCAGAACACCGGGGAGCTGTTTTTT
CDR3: CASSPAWQNTGELFF

V: TRBV2
size: NA
length: 13
D: TRBD1
J: TRBJ1-2
DNA: TGTGCCAGCAGCGGGACAGGGACCTATGGCTACACCTTC
CDR3: CASSGTGTYGYTF

V: TRBV2
size: NA
length: 15
D: NA
J: TRBJ2-5
DNA: TGTGCCAGCAGTGAAGCGCTGGGCAGGTTAGAGACCCAGTACTTC
CDR3: CASSEALGRLETQYF

V: TRBV6-5
size: NA
length: 16
D: TRBD1
J: TRBJ2-4
DNA: TGTGCCAGCAGTTACTCGACGGGGACAGGGGGTAGTATTCAGTACTTC
CDR3: CASSYSTGTGGSIQYF

V: TRBV10-3
size: NA
length: 12
D: NA
J: TRBJ2-7
DNA: TGTGCCATCGACGACTCGAGCAGCGAGCAGTACTTC
CDR3: CAIDDSSSEQYF

V: TRBV7-6
size: few
length: 18
D: TRBD1
J: TRBJ2-7
DNA: TGTGCCAGCAGCTTAACGGACAGGGTCCTTATTGGGGTCTACGAGCAGTACTTC
CDR3: CASSLTDRVLIGVYEQYF

V: TRBV5-1
size: NA
length: 14
D: NA
J: TRBJ2-1
DNA: TGCGCCAGCAGCTTGGAAGGAGGTTCCAATGAGCAGTTCTTC
CDR3: CASSLEGGSNEQFF

V: TRBV3-1
size: NA
length: 15
D: NA
J: TRBJ2-5
DNA: TGTGCCAGCAGCCAAGATAAAGGGTACCAAGAGACCCAGTACTTC
CDR3: CASSQDKGYQETQYF

V: TRBV24-1
size: many
length: 16
D: NA
J: TRBJ2-1
DNA: TGTGCCACCAGTGATTTAGGGGGATTTGCCTACAATGAGCAGTTCTTC
CDR3: CATSDLGGFAYNEQFF

V: TRBV6-6
size: NA
length: 14
D: NA
J: TRBJ2-7
DNA: TGTGCCAGCAATGCCCTCAGGGGCGGCTACGAGCAGTACTTC
CDR3: CASNALRGGYEQYF

V: TRBV29-1
size: NA
length: 13
D: NA
J: TRBJ1-2
DNA: TGCAGCGTTGAAGGGCTTCTAGGCTATGGCTACACCTTC
CDR3: CSVEGLLGYGYTF

V: TRBV29-1
size: few
length: 13
D: TRBD1
J: TRBJ2-7
DNA: TGCAGCGTAGCGGGACAGGGTCGGTACGAGCAGTACTTC
CDR3: CSVAGQGRYEQYF

V: TRBV29-1
size: few
length: 8
D: NA
J: TRBJ1-1
DNA: TGCAGCGTTGATGAAGCTTTCTTT
CDR3: CSVDEAFF

V: TRBV5-1
size: few
length: 15
D: NA
J: TRBJ2-7
DNA: TGCGCCAGCAGCGTCGGGACAAGGGGATTCTACGAGCAGTACTTC
CDR3: CASSVGTRGFYEQYF

V: TRBV9
size: NA
length: 16
D: TRBD2
J: TRBJ2-1
DNA: TGTGCCAGCAGCGCTACTCGGACTAGCGGGGGTCATGAGCAGTTCTTC
CDR3: CASSATRTSGGHEQFF

V: TRBV29-1
size: NA
length: 14
D: TRBD2
J: TRBJ2-1
DNA: TGCAGCACGCTGACTAGCGGGGGATACAATGAGCAGTTCTTC
CDR3: CSTLTSGGYNEQFF

V: TRBV6-6
size: NA
length: 12
D: NA
J: TRBJ1-4
DNA: TGTGCCAGCAGTTACACGGATGAAAAACTGTTTTTT
CDR3: CASSYTDEKLFF

V: TRBV13
size: NA
length: 14
D: TRBD1
J: TRBJ1-1
DNA: TGTGCCATCCGACCCGGACAGGGGAAGACTGAAGCTTTCTTT
CDR3: CAIRPGQGKTEAFF

V: TRBV5-5
size: NA
length: 15
D: NA
J: TRBJ1-5
DNA: TGTGCCAGCAGCTGGGACCTGTATAGCAATCAGCCCCAGCATTTT
CDR3: CASSWDLYSNQPQHF

V: TRBV4-3
size: NA
length: 14
D: TRBD1
J: TRBJ2-5
DNA: TGCGCCAGCAGCCAAGGACAGGGGGACGGGACCCAGTACTTC
CDR3: CASSQGQGDGTQYF

V: TRBV10-3
size: NA
length: 15
D: TRBD1
J: TRBJ2-7
DNA: TGTGCCATCAGTAAACATGGACAGGGCTCCTACGAGCAGTACTTC
CDR3: CAISKHGQGSYEQYF

V: TRBV11-2
size: once
length: 17
D: TRBD2
J: TRBJ2-3
DNA: TGTGCCAGCAGCCGTAAAACGGGGGGGTCTAGCACAGATACGCAGTATTTT
CDR3: CASSRKTGGSSTDTQYF

V: TRBV3-1
size: NA
length: 20
D: TRBD2
J: TRBJ2-1
DNA: TGTGCCAGCAGCCAAACCACGGGACTAGCGGGGGGGATGAGGTCGGGTGAGCAGTTCTTC
CDR3: CASSQTTGLAGGMRSGEQFF

V: TRBV12-3/TRBV12-4
size: NA
length: 14
D: NA
J: TRBJ2-3
DNA: TGTGCCAGCAGTTTCGAAAAGAGCGCAGATACGCAATATTTT
CDR3: CASSFEKSADTQYF

V: TRBV28
size: once
length: 11
D: NA
J: TRBJ1-5
DNA: TGTGCCAGCAGTGCATACTCGCCCCAGCATTTT
CDR3: CASSAYSPQHF

V: TRBV12-3/TRBV12-4
size: once
length: 15
D: NA
J: TRBJ2-1
DNA: TGTGCCAGCACCCGCTGGGGGGGCCGGCACAATGAGCAGTTCTTC
CDR3: CASTRWGGRHNEQFF

V: TRBV10-3
size: NA
length: 16
D: NA
J: TRBJ2-1
DNA: TGTGCCATCAGTGAGTCCGGGACACATGTTTACAATGAGCAGTTCTTC
CDR3: CAISESGTHVYNEQFF

V: TRBV6-6
size: NA
length: 13
D: NA
J: TRBJ1-6
DNA: TGTGCCAGCAGTTACGTCGCGGAATCACCCCTCCACTTT
CDR3: CASSYVAESPLHF

V: TRBV10-3
size: few
length: 15
D: TRBD1
J: TRBJ1-6
DNA: TGTGCCATCAGTGGGACAGGGGGCGCGAGATCACCCCTCCACTTT
CDR3: CAISGTGGARSPLHF

V: TRBV15
size: NA
length: 14
D: NA
J: TRBJ2-1
DNA: TGTGCCACCAGCAGTGGCCAGGGCGGGGATGAGCAGTTCTTC
CDR3: CATSSGQGGDEQFF

V: TRBV7-2
size: many
length: 16
D: TRBD2
J: TRBJ2-5
DNA: TGTGCCAGCAGCTTGCGGACTAGCGGGGGGGGAGAGACCCAGTACTTC
CDR3: CASSLRTSGGGETQYF

V: TRBV4-2
size: once
length: 16
D: NA
J: TRBJ2-7
DNA: TGTGCCAGCAGCCAAGATGCAGGGCCCGTCTCCTACGAGCAGTACTTC
CDR3: CASSQDAGPVSYEQYF

V: TRBV6-5
size: NA
length: 16
D: NA
J: TRBJ2-6
DNA: TGTGCCAGCAGTCCCCAACAGAGCTCTGGGGCCAACGTCCTGACTTTC
CDR3: CASSPQQSSGANVLTF

V: TRBV12-3/TRBV12-4
size: NA
length: 14
D: NA
J: TRBJ1-2
DNA: TGTGCCAGCAGTTTAGGCCAGATTAGCTATGGCTACACCTTC
CDR3: CASSLGQISYGYTF